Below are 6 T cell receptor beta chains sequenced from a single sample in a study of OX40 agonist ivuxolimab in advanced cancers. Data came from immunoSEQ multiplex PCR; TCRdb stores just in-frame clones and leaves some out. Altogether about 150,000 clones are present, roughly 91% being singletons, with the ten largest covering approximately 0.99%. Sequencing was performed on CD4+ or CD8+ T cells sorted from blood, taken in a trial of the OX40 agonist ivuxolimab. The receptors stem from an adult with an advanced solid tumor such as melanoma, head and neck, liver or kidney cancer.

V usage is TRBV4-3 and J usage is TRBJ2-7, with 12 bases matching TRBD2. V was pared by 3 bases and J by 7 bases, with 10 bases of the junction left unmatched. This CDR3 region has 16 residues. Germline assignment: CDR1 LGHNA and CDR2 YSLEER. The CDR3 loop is CASSHPLAGGPREQYF. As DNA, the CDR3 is TGCGCCAGCAGCCATCCCCTAGCGGGAGGGCCTCGGGAGCAGTACTTC.

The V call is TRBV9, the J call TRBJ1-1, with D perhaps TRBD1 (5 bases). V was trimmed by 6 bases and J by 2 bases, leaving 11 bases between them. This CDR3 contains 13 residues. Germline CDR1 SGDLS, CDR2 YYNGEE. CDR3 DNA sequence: TGTGCCAGCAACCGGGACCCTAACACTGAAGCTTTCTTT. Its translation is CASNRDPNTEAFF.

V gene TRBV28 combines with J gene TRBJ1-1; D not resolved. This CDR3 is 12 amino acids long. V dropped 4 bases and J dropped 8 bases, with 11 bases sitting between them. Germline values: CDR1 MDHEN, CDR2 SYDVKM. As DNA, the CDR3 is TGTGCCAGCAGTTCCCTCGTATGGGAAGCTTTCTTT. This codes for CASSSLVWEAFF.

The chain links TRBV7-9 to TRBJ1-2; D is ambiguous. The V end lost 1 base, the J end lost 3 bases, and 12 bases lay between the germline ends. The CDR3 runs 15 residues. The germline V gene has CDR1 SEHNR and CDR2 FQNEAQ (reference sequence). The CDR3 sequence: CASSLEAIGHYGYTF. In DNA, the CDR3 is TGTGCCAGCAGCTTAGAGGCAATCGGTCACTATGGCTACACCTTC.

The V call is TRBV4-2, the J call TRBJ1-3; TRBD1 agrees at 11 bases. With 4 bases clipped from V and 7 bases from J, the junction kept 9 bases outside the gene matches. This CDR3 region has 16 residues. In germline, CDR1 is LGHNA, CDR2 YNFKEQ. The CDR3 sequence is CASSREGQGVGNTIYF. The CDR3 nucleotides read TGTGCCAGCAGCCGCGAGGGACAGGGGGTCGGGAACACCATATATTTT.

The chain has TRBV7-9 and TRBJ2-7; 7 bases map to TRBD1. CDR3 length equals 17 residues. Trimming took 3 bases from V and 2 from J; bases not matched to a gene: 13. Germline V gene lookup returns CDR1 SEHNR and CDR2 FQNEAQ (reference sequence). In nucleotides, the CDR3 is TGTGCCAGCAGCTTCTCCGCAATGGGACAGCGACCCTACGAGCAGTACTTC. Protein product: CASSFSAMGQRPYEQYF.